These 29 T cell receptor beta chains were all obtained from the same sample, sequenced in a study of blood T cell repertoires in COVID-19. The protocol was immunoSEQ multiplex PCR, while the TCRdb copy is restricted to in-frame clones and leaves out a portion. The sample contains several thousand clones, about four fifths of which appear only once. The specimen sequenced was peripheral blood. These receptor sequences come from a man in his sixties or seventies with active COVID-19.

This clone has just a few counts. The CDR3 sequence: CATTAGARSGELFF. As DNA, the CDR3 is TGTGCCACCACGGCGGGGGCACGGTCCGGGGAGCTGTTTTTT. This sequence joins TRBV24-1 and TRBJ2-2, with D perhaps TRBD2 (7 bases). Germline loops: CDR1 KGHDR, CDR2 SFDVKD. The ends were cut back, 8 bases at V and 6 bases at J, with 15 bases in the middle. CDR3 size: 14 residues.

The chain couples TRBV5-1 to TRBJ2-1, with 7 bases fitting TRBD2. Germline V gene lookup returns CDR1 SGHRS and CDR2 YFSETQ. This CDR3 region has 15 residues. Trimming took 3 bases from V and 5 from J; bases not matched to a gene: 8. In nucleotides, the CDR3 is TGCGCCAGCAGCTCGACTAGCCAACGTCACAATGAGCAGTTCTTC. It is translated as CASSSTSQRHNEQFF.

Here the CDR3 reads CATSDRDRAPGGAQYF. Written as DNA, the CDR3 is TGTGCCACCAGTGATCGGGACAGGGCCCCGGGTGGGGCCCAGTACTTC. The chain is built from TRBV24-1 and TRBJ2-5; 9 nucleotides line up with TRBD1. Germline V gene sequence: CDR1 KGHDR, CDR2 SFDVKD. This CDR3 comprises 16 residues. V lost 3 bases to trimming and J lost 9 bases; unmatched junction nucleotides: 13.

The gene calls are TRBV5-1 and TRBJ2-3; D is possibly TRBD2 (6 bases). The length of the CDR3 is 16 residues. The V and J ends lost 3 bases and 1 base respectively, with 15 bases between them. Looked up from germline, CDR1 is SGHRS and CDR2 is YFSETQ. In DNA, the CDR3 is TGCGCCAGCAGCTCGGTGACTAAGCGGGGCACAGATACGCAGTATTTT. This codes for CASSSVTKRGTDTQYF.

V is TRBV7-2 and J is TRBJ2-7; 9 bases align to TRBD2. The CDR3 runs 15 residues. Germline V gives CDR1 SGHTA, CDR2 FQGNSA. After removal of 5 bases from V and 2 bases from J, the junction contained 7 bases not matched to a gene. The CDR3 bases are TGTGCCAGCAGCCTCGAAGCGGGAGGTACCTACGAGCAGTACTTC. This translates into CASSLEAGGTYEQYF.

This clone was observed a handful of times. The chain joins TRBV3-1 (or the pseudogene TRBV3-2) to TRBJ1-1, with a possible D match to TRBD1 (5 bases). With 7 bases removed from V and 5 bases from J, the gap between germline ends came to 8 bases. This CDR3 spans 11 amino acids. CDR1 and CDR2 (germline): LGHDT, YNNKEL (reference sequence). CDR3 region: CASMGGTEAFF. In DNA, the CDR3 is TGTGCCAGCATGGGGGGTACTGAAGCTTTCTTT.

V and J are TRBV28 and TRBJ1-6; D perhaps matches TRBD1 (5 bases). V was cut by 2 bases and J by 6 bases, with 8 bases left in between. CDR1 and CDR2 (germline): MDHEN, SYDVKM. CDR3 length equals 14 residues. The chain's CDR3 is CASSLKGFNSPLHF. CDR3 nucleotides: TGTGCCAGCAGTTTAAAGGGGTTTAATTCACCCCTCCACTTT. The whole variable domain, remainder taken from reference TRBV28 and TRBJ1-6, is DVKVTQSSRYLVKRTGEKVFLECVQDMDHENMFWYRQDPGLGLRLIYFSYDVKMKEKGDIPEGYSVSREKKERFSLILESASTNQTSMYLCASSLKGFNSPLHFGNGTRLTVT.

This chain uses TRBV6-1 with TRBJ1-2; D not certain. V was trimmed by 1 base and J by 5 bases, leaving 5 bases between them. Germline assignment: CDR1 MNHNS and CDR2 SASEGT. The CDR3 totals 12 residues. CDR3 region: CASSEGGYGYTF. CDR3 coding DNA: TGTGCCAGCAGTGAAGGAGGGTATGGCTACACCTTC.

Note on this clone: Its ends do not fully match the called genes, so a read error is possible. The chain recombines TRBV7-7 with TRBJ2-2; weak D call: TRBD1 (6 bases). Germline values: CDR1 SSHAT, CDR2 FNYEAQ (reference sequence). This CDR3 spans 15 amino acids. The CDR3 loop reads CASSLGAANTGELFF. The CDR3 DNA is TGTGCTAGCAGCTTGGGGGCGGCAAACACCGGGGAGCTGTTTTTT.

This clone was counted a few times. This chain connects TRBV12-2 to TRBJ2-7; TRBD2 is the table's D call and was not checked against the DNA. TRBV12-2 is listed as a pseudogene. This CDR3 region has 18 residues. Written as DNA, the CDR3 is TGTGCAAGTCGCTTGACGTCGGGGACTAGCGTTCGACCCTACGAGCAGTACTTC. Translation: CASRLTSGTSVRPYEQYF.

This clone was seen more than once but under ten times. V gene TRBV21-1 combines with J gene TRBJ2-3; the D call TRBD2 from the table was never checked on the DNA. TRBV21-1 is classified as a pseudogene. The CDR3 is 15 amino acids. Here the CDR3 reads CASSKPPGSGSPQYF. As DNA, the CDR3 is TGTGCCAGCAGCAAGCCGCCGGGGAGCGGGAGTCCGCAGTATTTT.

The rearrangement links TRBV6-2 or TRBV6-3 to TRBJ2-1, with a tentative D call TRBD2 (6 bases). CDR1 is MNHEY and CDR2 is SVGEGT in the germline V gene. This CDR3 spans 14 amino acids. Trimming took off 6 bases at V and 7 bases at J, with 16 bases between the two ends. The CDR3 DNA reads TGTGCCAGCAGCGAAAGGGACTTAATAAATGAGCAGTTCTTC. Translated: CASSERDLINEQFF.

In DNA, the CDR3 is TGTGCCAGCAGGGGACAGGGGACGGTCTATGGCTACACCTTC. Amino acids: CASRGQGTVYGYTF. The V gene is TRBV6-5, the J gene TRBJ1-2, with 10 positions matching TRBD1. The germline V gene has CDR1 MNHEY and CDR2 SVGAGI. V lost 6 bases and J lost 4; bases outside the gene matches: 5. CDR3 length equals 14 residues.

The chain couples TRBV6-5 to TRBJ2-7, with TRBD2 as a possible D gene (8 bases). The V end lost 5 bases, the J end lost 4 bases, and 15 bases lay between the germline ends. CDR3 length equals 14 residues. CDR1 and CDR2 (germline): MNHEY, SVGAGI. CDR3 sequence reads: CASSLREGAYEQYF. As DNA, the CDR3 is TGTGCCAGCAGTCTCCGGGAGGGGGCGTACGAGCAGTACTTC.

The chain is built from TRBV27 and TRBJ1-6; D is ambiguous. The CDR3 is made up of 13 amino acids. The ends were cut back, 5 bases at V and 8 bases at J, with 10 bases in the middle. Germline CDR1 MNHEY, CDR2 SMNVEV (reference sequence). CDR3 in amino acids: CASSLGSDSPLHF. The CDR3 DNA is TGTGCCAGCAGTCTAGGCTCGGATTCACCCCTCCACTTT.

The rearrangement uses TRBV7-9 and TRBJ2-3; 8 nucleotides align to TRBD2. The CDR3 is 15 residues long. The germline V gene encodes CDR1 SEHNR and CDR2 FQNEAQ (reference sequence). Unmatched junction bases numbered 9, after V lost 5 bases and J lost 5 bases. The CDR3 DNA sequence: TGTGCCAGCAGCCCACGCGGGGGGCCCGAAGATACGCAGTATTTT. This encodes CASSPRGGPEDTQYF.

This clone has a handful of counts. V is TRBV30 and J is TRBJ2-3; TRBD2 aligns across 10 bases. Germline V gene data show CDR1 as GTSNPN and CDR2 as SVGIG (reference sequence). The CDR3 extends over 16 amino acids. V lost 0 bases to trimming and J lost 6 bases; unmatched junction nucleotides: 9. Here the CDR3 DNA reads TGTGCCTGGAGTGTTTCCCTAGCGGGAGTCCGGGATACGCAGTATTTT. This codes for CAWSVSLAGVRDTQYF.

The V call is TRBV7-9, the J call TRBJ1-3; D might be TRBD1 (6 bases). The CDR3 runs 15 residues. Germline CDR1 SEHNR, CDR2 FQNEAQ (reference sequence). Trimming cost V 3 bases and J 5 bases, with 14 bases left between them. CDR3 bases: TGTGCCAGCAGCTTTACCGGGACAAACCGAAACACCATATATTTT. This sequence encodes CASSFTGTNRNTIYF.

The V gene is TRBV27, the J gene TRBJ2-7; 8 bases are a match to TRBD2. Trimming took 4 bases from V and 3 from J; bases not matched to a gene: 8. The CDR3 length is 15 residues. Germline values: CDR1 MNHEY, CDR2 SMNVEV (reference sequence). The chain's CDR3 is CASSSRRAGGYEQYF. CDR3 nucleotide sequence: TGTGCCAGCAGTTCCCGTCGGGCGGGAGGCTACGAGCAGTACTTC.

A single count supports this clone. V usage is TRBV7-8 and J usage is TRBJ1-5; the match to TRBD1 covers 8 bases. This CDR3 comprises 17 residues. Unmatched junction bases numbered 10, after V lost 5 bases and J lost 1 base. The germline CDR1 and CDR2 sequences are SGHVS and FQNEAQ. CDR3 bases: TGTGCCAGCAGCGGTGGGACAGGTTTTTTCAGCAATCAGCCCCAGCATTTT. Encoded protein: CASSGGTGFFSNQPQHF.

This sequence joins TRBV5-1 and TRBJ2-1; D remains unclear. The CDR3 has 15 residues. Germline V CDR1 and CDR2: SGHRS, YFSETQ. V shed 0 bases and J shed 0 bases, with 7 bases lying between them. The CDR3 DNA follows: TGCGCCAGCAGCTTGGGGGCAGGCTCCTACAATGAGCAGTTCTTC. Its translation is CASSLGAGSYNEQFF.

This clone was observed a single time. The CDR3 region is CASSVVPGGTDTQYF. The DNA of the CDR3 is TGTGCCAGCAGCGTAGTTCCGGGGGGCACAGATACGCAGTATTTT. The chain joins TRBV9 to TRBJ2-3; maybe TRBD2 (6 bases). Germline lookup yields CDR1 SGDLS and CDR2 YYNGEE. The V end lost 0 bases, the J end lost 1 base, and 9 bases lay between the germline ends. This CDR3 has 15 residues.

The rearrangement uses TRBV4-3 and TRBJ2-2; 10 bases map to TRBD1. The CDR3 totals 17 residues. Trimming removed 0 bases from V and 7 bases from J; junction bases left unmatched: 8. The V gene's germline CDR1 is LGHNA and CDR2 YSLEER. CDR3: CASSQDPVTGGVGELFF. The CDR3 DNA reads TGCGCCAGCAGCCAAGATCCCGTGACAGGGGGCGTCGGGGAGCTGTTTTTT.

The chain links TRBV9 to TRBJ2-3, with TRBD2 matching over 8 bases. CDR3 length: 16 amino acids. The ends lost 0 bases at V and 5 bases at J; junction bases unmatched: 8. Germline loops: CDR1 SGDLS, CDR2 YYNGEE. The CDR3 coding sequence is TGTGCCAGCAGCGTAGAAACTAGCGGATGGGGAGATACGCAGTATTTT. It yields the protein CASSVETSGWGDTQYF.

This CDR3 reads CASSLTLTGSKRTGELFF. As DNA, the CDR3 is TGTGCCAGCAGCTTAACTTTAACCGGGAGTAAGAGAACCGGGGAGCTGTTTTTT. The chain couples TRBV11-3 to TRBJ2-2, with a possible D match to TRBD2 (6 bases). CDR3 size: 18 residues. Trimming pared 2 bases from V and 5 bases from J, leaving 21 bases between. Germline-derived CDR1 and CDR2 are SGHNT and YENEEA.

The rearrangement joins TRBV27 to TRBJ2-1, with TRBD2 matching 11 bases. The CDR3 runs to 16 residues. With 3 bases clipped from V and 4 bases from J, the junction kept 5 bases outside the gene matches. Germline-derived CDR1 and CDR2 are MNHEY and SMNVEV (reference sequence). CDR3 region: CASSLDGLAGYNEQFF. CDR3 nucleotides: TGTGCCAGCAGTTTGGACGGACTAGCGGGTTACAATGAGCAGTTCTTC.

This clone was detected a few times. This rearrangement joins TRBV28 to TRBJ1-4; D is perhaps TRBD1 (5 bases). There are 15 residues in the CDR3. Germline-derived CDR1 and CDR2 are MDHEN and SYDVKM. V lost 8 bases and J lost 4, with 17 bases in between. The chain's CDR3 is CASAGRRYNNEKLFF. The CDR3 DNA reads as TGTGCCAGCGCGGGGCGTAGGTATAATAATGAAAAACTGTTTTTT.

V is TRBV5-1 and J is TRBJ2-7; no reliable D call. This CDR3 region has 14 residues. CDR1 and CDR2 from the germline V gene are SGHRS and YFSETQ. Trimming left V 0 bases short and J 3 bases short, with 10 bases between. CDR3 sequence (DNA): TGCGCCAGCAGCTTGGGTCCTCTAGGCTACGAGCAGTACTTC. Translated: CASSLGPLGYEQYF.

The chain couples TRBV15 to TRBJ2-5, with TRBD1 as a possible D gene (6 bases). Trimming cost V 0 bases and J 5 bases, with 13 bases left between them. This CDR3 comprises 15 residues. Looked up from germline, CDR1 is LNHNV and CDR2 is YYDKDF (reference sequence). CDR3 coding DNA: TGTGCCACCAGCAGAGAAGGGGGAGACGGGGAGACCCAGTACTTC. This gives the protein CATSREGGDGETQYF. The whole variable domain, filled in from reference TRBV15 and TRBJ2-5, reads DAMVIQNPRYQVTQFGKPVTLSCSQTLNHNVMYWYQQKSSQAPKLLFHYYDKDFNNEADTPDNFQSRRPNTSFCFLDIRSPGLGDTAMYLCATSREGGDGETQYFGPGTRLLVL.